These 7 T cell receptor beta chains were sequenced from one sample in a study of shared clonotypes between healthy human individuals. Terminally differentiated effector memory CD45RA+ cells were excluded from the naive CD8 cells, which were CD45RO-negative and positively selected for CCR7. Sequencing was performed with immunoSEQ multiplex PCR; in TCRdb, only in-frame clones are kept and a portion is missing. The repertoire holds about 2.2 million clones, 90% to 95% seen once, with roughly 1.7% in the top ten. Material for sequencing was naive CD8+ T cells from PBMCs. These receptors came from a man aged 18 to 30 in good health. Some clones in this sample may be carry-over from other donors' samples.

This sequence joins TRBV6-4 and TRBJ2-1; 8 bases line up with TRBD2. The CDR3 has 14 residues. J lost 9 bases, V lost 4 bases, and 8 bases had no gene match. The germline V gene encodes CDR1 MRHNA and CDR2 SNTAGT. The CDR3: CASSVGSGMGEQFF. The CDR3 DNA reads TGTGCCAGCAGTGTTGGTAGCGGGATGGGTGAGCAGTTCTTC.

This chain connects TRBV27 to TRBJ2-2, with TRBD1 matching 12 bases. V gave up 5 bases and J gave up 3 bases; unmatched junction bases: 7. Per the germline V gene, CDR1 is MNHEY and CDR2 is SMNVEV (reference sequence). This CDR3 contains 17 residues. For the CDR3, the DNA is TGTGCCAGCAGTCCCTGGGACAGGGGGCAGCACACCGGGGAGCTGTTTTTT. It specifies CASSPWDRGQHTGELFF.

CDR3 loop: CASSHAADYGYTF. The CDR3 DNA sequence: TGTGCCAGCAGCCACGCTGCTGACTATGGCTACACCTTC. The J gene is TRBJ1-2, the V gene TRBV7-9, with D uncertain. The CDR3 covers 13 residues. Trimming took 5 bases from V and 3 from J, leaving 10 bases between them. CDR1 is SEHNR, CDR2 FQNEAQ, per germline (reference sequence). The whole variable domain, filled in from reference TRBV7-9 and TRBJ1-2, reads DTGVSQNPRHKITKRGQNVTFRCDPISEHNRLYWYRQTLGQGPEFLTYFQNEAQLEKSRLLSDRFSAERPKGSFSTLEIQRTEQGDSAMYLCASSHAADYGYTFGSGTRLTVV.

The chain uses TRBV9 and TRBJ2-1, with D perhaps TRBD2 (6 bases). Trimming removed 5 bases at V and 9 bases at J, with 15 bases between. Germline CDR1 and CDR2: SGDLS and YYNGEE. The CDR3 has 13 amino acids. The CDR3 protein is CASSPGGASEQFF. DNA of the CDR3: TGTGCCAGCAGTCCCGGGGGAGCGTCTGAGCAGTTCTTC.

The chain is built from TRBV5-6 and TRBJ2-1, with D possibly TRBD1 on 6 matching bases. Germline V lookup: CDR1 SGHDT, CDR2 YYEEEE. Trimming stripped 3 bases from V and 12 bases from J, with 16 bases between. The CDR3 extends over 13 amino acids. DNA for the CDR3: TGTGCCAGCAGCTGGACGACAGGTTCGGGGCAGTTCTTC. Its protein product is CASSWTTGSGQFF.

The DNA of the CDR3 is TGCGCCAGCAGCCAAGATCCCACCGATGAGCAGTTCTTC. Translating it yields CASSQDPTDEQFF. The rearrangement uses TRBV4-3 and TRBJ2-1, with D unresolved. Trimming removed 0 bases from V and 8 bases from J, with 8 bases in between. The CDR3 totals 13 residues. CDR1 LGHNA and CDR2 YSLEER come from the germline V gene.

Remarks on this clone: The junction and the germline gene differ at one end; a read error may be behind it. V usage is TRBV7-6 and J usage is TRBJ2-7; TRBD1 aligns across 7 bases. There are 15 residues in the CDR3. The germline V gene has CDR1 SGHVS and CDR2 FNYEAQ. CDR3 residues: CASSLSGGPTYGQYF. The CDR3 DNA follows: TGTGCCAGCAGCTTATCAGGGGGACCTACCTACGGGCAGTACTTC.